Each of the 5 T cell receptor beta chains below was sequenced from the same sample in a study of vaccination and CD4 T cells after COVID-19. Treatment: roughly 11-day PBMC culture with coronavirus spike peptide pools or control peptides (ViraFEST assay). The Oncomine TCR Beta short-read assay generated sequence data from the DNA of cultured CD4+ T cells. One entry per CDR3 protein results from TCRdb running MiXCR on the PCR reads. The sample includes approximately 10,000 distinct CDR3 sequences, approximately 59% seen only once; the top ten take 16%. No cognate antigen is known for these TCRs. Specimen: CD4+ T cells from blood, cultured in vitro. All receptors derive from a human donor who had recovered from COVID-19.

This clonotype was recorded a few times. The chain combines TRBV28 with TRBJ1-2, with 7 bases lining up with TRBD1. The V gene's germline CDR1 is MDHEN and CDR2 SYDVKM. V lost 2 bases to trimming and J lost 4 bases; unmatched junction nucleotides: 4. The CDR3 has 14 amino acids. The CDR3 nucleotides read TGTGCCAGCAGTTTAGGTCCAGGGGGCTATGGCTACACCTTC. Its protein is CASSLGPGGYGYTF.

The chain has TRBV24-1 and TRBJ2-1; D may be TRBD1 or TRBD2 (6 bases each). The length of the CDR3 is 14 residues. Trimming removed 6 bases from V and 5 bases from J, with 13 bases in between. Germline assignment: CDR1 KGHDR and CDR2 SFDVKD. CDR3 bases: TGTGCCACCAGTTTTAGGGGGGTACACAATGAGCAGTTCTTC. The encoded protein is CATSFRGVHNEQFF.

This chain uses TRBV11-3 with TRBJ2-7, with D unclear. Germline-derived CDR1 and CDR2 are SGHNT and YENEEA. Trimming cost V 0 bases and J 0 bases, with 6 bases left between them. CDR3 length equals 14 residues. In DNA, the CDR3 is TGTGCCAGCAGCTTAGATCCGAGCTCCTACGAGCAGTACTTC. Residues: CASSLDPSSYEQYF.

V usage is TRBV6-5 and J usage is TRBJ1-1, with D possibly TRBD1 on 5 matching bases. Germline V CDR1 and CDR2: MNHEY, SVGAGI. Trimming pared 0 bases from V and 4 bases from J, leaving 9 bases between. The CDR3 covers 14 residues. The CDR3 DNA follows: TGTGCCAGCAGTTACTCGGGGGGGAGCACTGAAGCTTTCTTT. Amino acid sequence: CASSYSGGSTEAFF.

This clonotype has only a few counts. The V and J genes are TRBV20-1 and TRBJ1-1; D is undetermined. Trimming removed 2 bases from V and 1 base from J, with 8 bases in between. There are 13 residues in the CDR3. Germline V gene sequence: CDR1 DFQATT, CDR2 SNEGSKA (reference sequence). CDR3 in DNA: TGCAGTGCTAGATTAACGGGGAACACTGAAGCTTTCTTT. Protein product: CSARLTGNTEAFF.